Shown below are 23 T cell receptor beta chains from a single sample sequenced in a study of response to subunit inactivated influenza vaccine. TCRdb reprocessed the RT-PCR reads via MiXCR and lists one record per CDR3 protein. The data show roughly 190,000 distinct CDR3 sequences, approximately 15% seen once. This specimen was CD8+ T cells sorted from PBMCs, taken 5 days after vaccination. These receptors were obtained from a man aged 50-60 years who received an inactivated influenza vaccine.

This clonotype was observed a few times. CDR3 DNA sequence: TGCAGCGTTGGACTCACGGGACAGGGACGTTCTCATGGCTACACCTTC. This sequence encodes CSVGLTGQGRSHGYTF. This sequence joins TRBV29-1 and TRBJ1-2, with 9 bases fitting TRBD1. There are 16 residues in the CDR3. CDR1 and CDR2 from the germline V gene are SQVTM and ANQGSEA. Trimming cost V 4 bases and J 6 bases; bases outside gene matches: 15.

This clonotype was observed a few times. The V gene is TRBV12-3 or TRBV12-4, the J gene TRBJ1-2; no clear D. Trimming took off 4 bases at V and 8 bases at J, with 14 bases between the two ends. This CDR3 has 13 residues. The chain's CDR3 is CASSSMRFGGYTF. The CDR3 DNA follows: TGTGCCAGCAGTTCCATGCGTTTTGGCGGCTACACCTTC.

This clonotype showed up just a few times. This chain links TRBV6-1 with TRBJ2-1; 7 bases align to TRBD2. CDR3 length equals 15 residues. The J segment lost 2 bases and the V segment lost 6 bases, leaving 7 bases of the junction unmatched. Germline lookup yields CDR1 MNHNS and CDR2 SASEGT. The CDR3 DNA follows: TGTGCCAGCAGCAATCTAGCGGTGACCTACAATGAGCAGTTCTTC. This codes for CASSNLAVTYNEQFF.

This clonotype was picked up a small number of times. CDR3 DNA sequence: TGTGCCAGCAGTGAAAGTCGTCTAGCGGGAGCAAGCCCCTACAATGAGCAGTTCTTC. Its protein product is CASSESRLAGASPYNEQFF. The chain combines TRBV6-1 with TRBJ2-1; 10 positions match TRBD2. This CDR3 spans 19 amino acids. Germline CDR1 and CDR2: MNHNS and SASEGT. V gave up 2 bases and J gave up 2 bases; unmatched junction bases: 12.

The rearrangement joins TRBV15 to TRBJ1-5, with no clear D. Germline lookup yields CDR1 LNHNV and CDR2 YYDKDF (reference sequence). This CDR3 spans 17 amino acids. The germline V and J ends were trimmed by 2 bases and 2 bases, with 16 bases remaining between them. The CDR3 nucleotides read TGTGCCACCAGCAGACCGACGGGGAAGTTTGGCAATCAGCCCCAGCATTTT. Protein: CATSRPTGKFGNQPQHF. The full variable domain, in which reference TRBV15 and TRBJ1-5 provide the parts outside the CDR3, is DAMVIQNPRYQVTQFGKPVTLSCSQTLNHNVMYWYQQKSSQAPKLLFHYYDKDFNNEADTPDNFQSRRPNTSFCFLDIRSPGLGDTAMYLCATSRPTGKFGNQPQHFGDGTRLSIL.

The rearrangement joins TRBV12-3 or TRBV12-4 to TRBJ2-7; the D is unclear. This CDR3 region has 14 residues. The ends were cut back, 2 bases at V and 2 bases at J, with 10 bases in the middle. The chain's CDR3 is CASSLLSETYEQYF. CDR3 coding DNA: TGTGCCAGCAGTTTACTGAGCGAGACCTACGAGCAGTACTTC.

There are a few counts of this clonotype. The rearrangement links TRBV28 to TRBJ1-4, with D unclear. Germline V gene sequence: CDR1 MDHEN, CDR2 SYDVKM. Trimming shortened V by 3 bases and J by 4 bases, and 12 bases separated the two germline ends. This CDR3 contains 15 residues. The CDR3 DNA follows: TGTGCCAGCAGTTTGGGTTTTGGAGTTAATGAAAAACTGTTTTTT. It yields the protein CASSLGFGVNEKLFF.

The sample holds a few counts of this clonotype. V gene TRBV4-2 combines with J gene TRBJ2-1; no clear D. Deletions cut 6 bases from V and 9 bases from J, with 12 bases between. Germline V lookup: CDR1 LGHNA, CDR2 YNFKEQ. The length of the CDR3 is 12 residues. The CDR3 coding sequence is TGTGCCAGCAGGGGAAGCGTGGCTGAGCAGTTCTTC. Its translation is CASRGSVAEQFF.

This chain joins TRBV5-1 and TRBJ2-5; D is unresolved. From germline, CDR1 is SGHRS and CDR2 YFSETQ. The CDR3 is 15 residues long. The V gene lost 4 bases and the J gene lost 2 bases, with 15 bases spanning the gap. The CDR3 sequence is CASSPRQPLQETQYF. The CDR3 nucleotides are TGCGCCAGCAGCCCGAGACAACCTCTACAAGAGACCCAGTACTTC.

This clonotype has a handful of counts. The chain uses TRBV10-3 and TRBJ1-6; D is undetermined. The CDR3 covers 16 residues. Germline-derived CDR1 and CDR2 are ENHRY and SYGVKD. V gave up 4 bases and J gave up 5 bases, with 15 bases separating them. CDR3: CAISGLEARNNSPLHF. Written as DNA, the CDR3 is TGTGCCATCAGTGGGCTAGAGGCGAGAAATAATTCACCCCTCCACTTT.

This chain joins TRBV12-3 or TRBV12-4 and TRBJ1-4; 9 nucleotides line up with TRBD1. The CDR3 spans 15 residues. The trim removed 6 bases at V and 6 bases at J, leaving 8 bases unmatched. This chain's CDR3 is CASSLTGGTDEKLFF. The CDR3 nucleotides are TGTGCCAGCAGCCTGACAGGGGGTACGGATGAAAAACTGTTTTTT.

This clonotype was observed a few times. The rearrangement joins TRBV7-9 to TRBJ2-7; maybe TRBD1 (6 bases). Germline CDR1 SEHNR, CDR2 FQNEAQ (reference sequence). V shed 1 base and J shed 5 bases, with 15 bases lying between them. There are 15 residues in the CDR3. The CDR3 nucleotides read TGTGCCAGCAGCTTAGGCAGGGGATCCCCCAACGAGCAGTACTTC. Its translation: CASSLGRGSPNEQYF.

The V gene is TRBV10-3, the J gene TRBJ2-7; TRBD1 matches 7 bases. CDR1 and CDR2 (germline): ENHRY, SYGVKD. This CDR3 has 15 amino acids. V was clipped by 8 bases and J by 0 bases; unmatched bases: 10. Here the CDR3 reads CAIEAGDSSSYEQYF. The CDR3 DNA reads TGTGCCATCGAGGCCGGGGACAGTAGCTCCTACGAGCAGTACTTC.

The rearrangement uses TRBV2 and TRBJ2-7; D ambiguous. The CDR3 extends over 11 amino acids. The V and J ends lost 8 bases and 4 bases respectively, with 9 bases between them. The germline V gene encodes CDR1 SNHLY and CDR2 FYNNEI. The CDR3: CASGHGYEQYF. CDR3 bases: TGTGCCAGCGGCCACGGGTACGAGCAGTACTTC.

V is TRBV27 and J is TRBJ1-2; 11 bases agree with TRBD1. J was trimmed by 4 bases and V by 1 base; bases with no gene match: 8. Looked up from germline, CDR1 is MNHEY and CDR2 is SMNVEV (reference sequence). There are 17 residues in the CDR3. The CDR3 bases are TGTGCCAGCAGTTTATTGGTAGGACAGGGGGCCTCCTATGGCTACACCTTC. Amino acids: CASSLLVGQGASYGYTF.

The chain combines TRBV11-2 with TRBJ2-1; perhaps D is TRBD1 or TRBD2 (5 bases each). The CDR3 has 16 residues. Per germline, CDR1 SGHAT and CDR2 FQNNGV. Trimming removed 5 bases from V and 2 bases from J, with 16 bases in between. The CDR3 loop reads CASSLSRDGTYNEQFF. The CDR3 DNA follows: TGTGCCAGCAGCCTGAGCCGGGACGGGACCTACAATGAGCAGTTCTTC.

The gene calls are TRBV5-6 and TRBJ2-3; TRBD2 might be the D (6 bases). Germline V gives CDR1 SGHDT, CDR2 YYEEEE. This CDR3 comprises 15 residues. Trimming pared 4 bases from V and 2 bases from J, leaving 14 bases between. The CDR3 loop reads CASSQSIADTDTQYF. CDR3 coding DNA: TGTGCCAGCAGCCAAAGCATAGCGGACACAGATACGCAGTATTTT.

In this sample, this clonotype turned up a few times. The chain links TRBV2 to TRBJ2-5; TRBD1 aligns across 9 bases. The CDR3 is 15 amino acids. With 6 bases clipped from V and 5 bases from J, the junction kept 10 bases outside the gene matches. Germline V lookup: CDR1 SNHLY, CDR2 FYNNEI. Here the CDR3 DNA reads TGTGCCAGCAGCGAGACAGGGGGTATAAGGGAGACCCAGTACTTC. Protein: CASSETGGIRETQYF.

This chain connects TRBV4-1 to TRBJ2-7; 7 positions agree with TRBD1. The CDR3 has 20 amino acids. Looked up from germline, CDR1 is MGHRA and CDR2 is YSYEKL. V shed 6 bases, J shed 3 bases, and the junction held 26 bases outside the gene matches. The CDR3 DNA reads TGCGCCAGCAGTCAAAAATATCTGGTCCCCATACCGGGACAGATCTACGAGCAGTACTTC. Translating gives CASSQKYLVPIPGQIYEQYF.

DNA for the CDR3: TGTGCCAGCAGCCAAGATACGGGGACAGGGCGGTTCTCCTACGAGCAGTACTTC. The encoded protein is CASSQDTGTGRFSYEQYF. V is TRBV4-2 and J is TRBJ2-7, with 9 bases identical to TRBD1. Trimming took 0 bases from V and 0 from J; bases not matched to a gene: 9. The germline CDR1 and CDR2 sequences are LGHNA and YNFKEQ. There are 18 residues in the CDR3.

A note on this clonotype: It may be a read error: a sequence one base away is much more abundant. This sequence joins TRBV13 and TRBJ2-7; D could derive from TRBD1 or TRBD2 (5 bases each). V was trimmed by 10 bases and J by 2 bases, leaving 9 bases between them. Germline V gives CDR1 PRHDT, CDR2 FYEKMQ (reference sequence). There are 11 residues in the CDR3. For the CDR3, the DNA is TGTGCCACGGGACCTACCTACGAGCAGTACTTC. Amino acids: CATGPTYEQYF. Full variable domain (missing parts from reference TRBV13 and TRBJ2-7): AAGVIQSPRHLIKEKRETATLKCYPIPRHDTVYWYQQGPGQDPQFLISFYEKMQSDKGSIPDRFSAQQFSDYHSELNMSSLELGDSALYFCATGPTYEQYFGPGTRLTVT.

This clonotype showed up just a few times. This chain connects TRBV20-1 to TRBJ1-6; the D is unclear. Trimming took off 1 base at V and 8 bases at J, with 21 bases between the two ends. The CDR3 is 17 amino acids. Germline-derived CDR1 and CDR2 are DFQATT and SNEGSKA (reference sequence). CDR3 nucleotide sequence: TGCAGTGCTAGAGCCCTTCGGAGCTCCGAGGACGATTCACCCCTCCACTTT. Protein sequence: CSARALRSSEDDSPLHF.

The chain combines TRBV6-1 with TRBJ1-1, with D unclear. V was cut by 6 bases and J by 1 base, with 12 bases left in between. The CDR3 is 14 amino acids. Germline V CDR1 and CDR2: MNHNS, SASEGT. The CDR3 here is CASRPGLSNTEAFF. In DNA form, the CDR3 reads TGTGCCAGCAGACCCGGACTGTCGAACACTGAAGCTTTCTTT.